Listed here are 30 T cell receptor beta chains from one sample, sequenced in a study of T cells in Graves' hyperthyroidism and ophthalmopathy. What was amplified from RNA transcripts were TCR beta CDR3 regions. An initial round of RT-PCR targeting the TCR CDR3 relied on the HTBI primer set. TCRdb itself ran the multiplex PCR reads through MiXCR, one entry per CDR3 protein. The data contain fewer than 300,000 distinct CDR3 sequences, 15% of them singletons. Sequences were obtained from blood. The receptors stem from a woman aged 50 to 60 with Graves' hyperthyroidism that later progressed to Graves' ophthalmopathy.

This clonotype appeared a few times. The gene calls are TRBV20-1 and TRBJ2-4; D is perhaps TRBD2 (7 bases). This CDR3 is built from 12 residues. Germline V CDR1 and CDR2: DFQATT, SNEGSKA (reference sequence). The DNA of the CDR3 is TGCATCGCTAGGGGGGGGAAAAACATTCAGTACTTC. Amino acids: CIARGGKNIQYF.

This chain links TRBV30 with TRBJ2-7; weak D call: TRBD1 (5 bases). Germline CDR1 is GTSNPN and CDR2 is SVGIG (reference sequence). The CDR3 contains 14 residues. The V and J ends lost 1 base and 6 bases respectively, with 16 bases between them. The chain's CDR3 is CAWSGSKGWGEQYF. The CDR3 region has the DNA TGTGCCTGGAGTGGTTCAAAGGGGTGGGGCGAGCAGTACTTC.

This clonotype was seen ten or more times. The V and J genes are TRBV6-1 and TRBJ2-7; no clear D. V was cut by 2 bases and J by 2 bases, with 10 bases left in between. CDR3 length: 14 amino acids. Germline CDR1 is MNHNS and CDR2 is SASEGT. The CDR3 here is CASSEQGLAYEQYF. CDR3 nucleotides: TGTGCCAGCAGTGAACAAGGGCTCGCCTACGAGCAGTACTTC.

This clonotype was detected ten times or more. This chain uses TRBV24-1 with TRBJ2-1; D tentatively reads TRBD1 or TRBD2 (5 bases each). Per the germline V gene, CDR1 is KGHDR and CDR2 is SFDVKD. The V gene lost 2 bases and the J gene lost 9 bases, with 16 bases spanning the gap. This CDR3 has 15 amino acids. CDR3 protein: CATSDSGPSTAEQFF. CDR3 coding DNA: TGTGCCACCAGTGATTCGGGACCCAGTACGGCTGAGCAGTTCTTC.

J is TRBJ2-1 and V is TRBV7-3, with D perhaps matching TRBD1 (5 bases). Trimming took 5 bases from V and 6 from J, leaving 14 bases between them. Germline assignment: CDR1 SGHTA and CDR2 FQGTGA. The CDR3 runs to 14 residues. The CDR3 region is CASSATAWGNEQFF. CDR3 DNA sequence: TGTGCCAGCAGCGCGACAGCGTGGGGCAATGAGCAGTTCTTC.

Comments on this clonotype: A read error may account for a junction end that differs from germline. This chain connects TRBV7-9 to TRBJ1-1; D may be TRBD1 (6 bases). The CDR3 consists of 17 residues. Germline CDR1 and CDR2: SEHNR and FQNEAQ (reference sequence). The CDR3, as DNA: TGTGCCGGCAGCTTAACACTGGACAGCCGAGGAAACACTGAAGCTTTCTTT. Protein sequence: CAGSLTLDSRGNTEAFF.

This clonotype was observed many times. V and J are TRBV9 and TRBJ2-1, with 7 nucleotides matching TRBD2. V dropped 0 bases and J dropped 4; count of bases not matched to a gene: 4. CDR3 length: 15 residues. Germline loops: CDR1 SGDLS, CDR2 YYNGEE. The CDR3 loop is CASSVVASGYNEQFF. The CDR3 nucleotides are TGTGCCAGCAGCGTAGTGGCTAGCGGATACAATGAGCAGTTCTTC.

Points on this clonotype: This may be a read error: a much more frequent sequence differs by one nucleotide. The chain combines TRBV27 with TRBJ1-1, with D unclear. The CDR3 is 12 amino acids. Trimming cost V 5 bases and J 5 bases, with 9 bases left between them. Looked up from germline, CDR1 is MNHEY and CDR2 is SMNVEV (reference sequence). This chain's CDR3 is CASSDGITEAFF. The CDR3 coding sequence is TGTGCCAGCAGTGATGGAATAACTGAAGCTTTCTTT.

This clonotype came up a few times. It may be a read error: a sequence one base away is much more abundant. V and J are TRBV7-3 and TRBJ2-3, with D unresolved. The DNA end favors TRBJ1-5, so the J call may be wrong. CDR1 is SGHTA, CDR2 FQGTGA, per germline. This CDR3 has 17 amino acids. In nucleotides, the CDR3 is TGTGCCAGCAGCTCTCCCTCAGCGGGAGACCCGGCAGATACGCAGCATTTT. Its translation: CASSSPSAGDPADTQHF.

V and J are TRBV5-1 and TRBJ2-5; TRBD2 matches at 13 bases. From germline, CDR1 is SGHRS and CDR2 YFSETQ. This CDR3 is 16 amino acids long. Trimming took 2 bases from V and 4 from J; bases not matched to a gene: 5. The CDR3 protein is CASSLGLAGEVETQYF. The CDR3 region has the DNA TGCGCCAGCAGCTTAGGACTAGCGGGAGAGGTAGAGACCCAGTACTTC.

This clonotype occurred a few times. This chain connects TRBV5-1 to TRBJ2-2; 8 bases map to TRBD2. CDR1 is SGHRS and CDR2 is YFSETQ in the germline V gene. CDR3 length equals 15 residues. J was trimmed by 8 bases and V by 4 bases; bases with no gene match: 10. The CDR3 DNA reads as TGCGCCAGCAGCACCCAACTAGCGGAGGGGGGGGAGCTGTTTTTT. Translated, it gives CASSTQLAEGGELFF.

This clonotype came up many times. The rearrangement links TRBV19 to TRBJ2-2, with 9 bases aligning to TRBD1. CDR3 size: 14 residues. Germline CDR1 LNHDA, CDR2 SQIVND (reference sequence). Unmatched junction bases numbered 4, after V lost 7 bases and J lost 4 bases. The CDR3 DNA reads as TGTGCCAGTAACAGGGGGCAGGGCACCGGGGAGCTGTTTTTT. This translates into CASNRGQGTGELFF. The whole variable domain, remainder taken from reference TRBV19 and TRBJ2-2, is DGGITQSPKYLFRKEGQNVTLSCEQNLNHDAMYWYRQDPGQGLRLIYYSQIVNDFQKGDIAEGYSVSREKKESFPLTVTSAQKNPTAFYLCASNRGQGTGELFFGEGSRLTVL.

The chain is built from TRBV6-2 or TRBV6-3 and TRBJ2-2; 8 nucleotides agree with TRBD2. The V and J ends lost 9 bases and 4 bases, in that order; junction bases with no gene match: 7. This CDR3 spans 14 amino acids. CDR1 and CDR2 (germline): MNHEY, SVGEGT. The CDR3: CASISGARTGELFF. CDR3 nucleotide sequence: TGTGCCAGTATTAGCGGGGCCCGCACCGGGGAGCTGTTTTTT.

Note on this clonotype: A read error may be the cause here, since a much bigger clone is one base away. This rearrangement joins TRBV18 to TRBJ2-5; 10 bases are a match to TRBD2. Looked up from germline, CDR1 is KGHSH and CDR2 is LQKENI. CDR3 length: 18 amino acids. The CDR3 DNA follows: TGTGCCAGCTCACCACCGGACGTAGGACTAGCGGACCAAGGGACCCAGTACTTC. As protein: CASSPPDVGLADQGTQYF.

This clonotype was observed at least ten times. The chain joins TRBV12-3 or TRBV12-4 to TRBJ2-1; the D gene is possibly TRBD2 (5 bases). The CDR3 loop spans 12 amino acids. The V and J ends lost 4 bases and 9 bases respectively, with 10 bases between them. The DNA for the CDR3 is TGTGCCAGCAGTTCACGGACTCCTGAGCAGTTCTTC. Protein: CASSSRTPEQFF.

A few counts support this clonotype. J is TRBJ2-1 and V is TRBV9; D gene unclear. Trimming stripped 4 bases from V and 1 base from J, with 12 bases between. This CDR3 is 15 amino acids long. CDR1 SGDLS and CDR2 YYNGEE come from the germline V gene. This CDR3 is CASSSGPKSYNEQFF. The CDR3 nucleotides read TGTGCCAGCAGCAGTGGCCCCAAATCCTACAATGAGCAGTTCTTC.

The V and J genes are TRBV19 and TRBJ2-1, with 9 bases lining up with TRBD2. J lost 7 bases, V lost 6 bases, and 13 bases had no gene match. From germline, CDR1 is LNHDA and CDR2 SQIVND (reference sequence). The CDR3 extends over 16 amino acids. CDR3 amino acids: CASRKSGLAILNEQFF. The CDR3 region has the DNA TGTGCCAGTAGGAAGAGTGGACTAGCGATACTTAATGAGCAGTTCTTC.

In this sample, this clonotype turned up a few times. The chain recombines TRBV10-3 with TRBJ2-5, with 10 nucleotides matching TRBD2. CDR3 length: 14 amino acids. V shed 8 bases, J shed 4 bases, and the junction held 7 bases outside the gene matches. From germline, CDR1 is ENHRY and CDR2 SYGVKD. The CDR3 bases are TGTGCCATCGCTAGCGGGAGTTCTGGAGAGACCCAGTACTTC. This codes for CAIASGSSGETQYF.

This clonotype was observed many times. The chain couples TRBV24-1 to TRBJ2-1, with a possible D match to TRBD1 (5 bases). In germline, CDR1 is KGHDR, CDR2 SFDVKD. The V end lost 3 bases, the J end lost 6 bases, and 14 bases lay between the germline ends. The CDR3 length is 15 residues. CDR3: CATSDRQGKINEQFF. The CDR3 bases are TGTGCCACCAGTGATCGGCAGGGAAAGATCAATGAGCAGTTCTTC.

Many counts were recorded for this clonotype. The rearrangement joins TRBV2 to TRBJ2-1; 10 positions match TRBD2. This CDR3 has 17 amino acids. V gave up 5 bases and J gave up 0 bases; unmatched junction bases: 7. Germline assignment: CDR1 SNHLY and CDR2 FYNNEI. The DNA for the CDR3 is TGTGCCAGCAGTTTCCGACTAGCGGGTAGCTCCTACAATGAGCAGTTCTTC. This sequence encodes CASSFRLAGSSYNEQFF.

This clonotype appeared many times. The rearrangement links TRBV5-1 to TRBJ2-5; D ambiguous. This CDR3 spans 11 amino acids. Germline V gene data show CDR1 as SGHRS and CDR2 as YFSETQ. V lost 5 bases and J lost 5, with 7 bases in between. CDR3 sequence reads: CASRMEETQYF. The CDR3 coding sequence is TGCGCCAGCAGGATGGAGGAGACCCAGTACTTC.

This clonotype was counted at least ten times. The V call is TRBV6-5, the J call TRBJ1-1; weak D call: TRBD1 (6 bases). The CDR3 spans 16 residues. The germline V and J ends were trimmed by 0 bases and 7 bases, with 18 bases remaining between them. Germline values: CDR1 MNHEY, CDR2 SVGAGI. CDR3 DNA: TGTGCCAGCAGTTACTCCTGGGGGCGGAGGTGGAATGAAGCTTTCTTT. It is translated as CASSYSWGRRWNEAFF.

The chain links TRBV5-1 to TRBJ2-3, with D possibly TRBD1 on 5 matching bases. The germline CDR1 and CDR2 sequences are SGHRS and YFSETQ. The CDR3 has 16 residues. V was pared by 5 bases and J by 0 bases, with 16 bases between. CDR3 nucleotide sequence: TGCGCCAGCAGATCTCGGACATTTCGTAGCACAGATACGCAGTATTTT. It is translated as CASRSRTFRSTDTQYF.

This clonotype appeared many times. The CDR3 spells CASKPLGQAGEQYF. DNA for the CDR3: TGTGCCAGCAAACCACTAGGACAGGCAGGCGAGCAGTACTTC. This chain connects TRBV28 to TRBJ2-7; 7 bases fit TRBD1. Unmatched junction bases numbered 12, after V lost 7 bases and J lost 6 bases. The CDR3 consists of 14 residues. Germline CDR1 reads MDHEN; CDR2 reads SYDVKM.

This clonotype came up many times. The chain couples TRBV11-2 to TRBJ2-2; 7 nucleotides line up with TRBD1. The CDR3 covers 14 residues. The ends lost 1 base at V and 9 bases at J; junction bases unmatched: 5. CDR1 SGHAT and CDR2 FQNNGV come from the germline V gene. The CDR3 sequence: CASSLGDSGRELFF. The CDR3 DNA reads TGTGCCAGCAGCTTAGGGGACAGCGGACGGGAGCTGTTTTTT.

This clonotype was found many times. This chain connects TRBV28 to TRBJ1-5; a weak D match, TRBD1 (5 bases). Trimming removed 6 bases at V and 2 bases at J, with 8 bases between. Germline V gene data show CDR1 as MDHEN and CDR2 as SYDVKM. The CDR3 is made up of 13 amino acids. CDR3 nucleotides: TGTGCCAGCAGAGGGGTTGGCAATCAGCCCCAGCATTTT. Translating it yields CASRGVGNQPQHF.

The chain joins TRBV18 to TRBJ1-2; no clear D gene. Looked up from germline, CDR1 is KGHSH and CDR2 is LQKENI. CDR3 size: 15 residues. Trimming took off 0 bases at V and 7 bases at J, with 15 bases between the two ends. The CDR3 sequence: CASSPPISQVAGYTF. CDR3 sequence (DNA): TGTGCCAGCTCACCACCGATCTCGCAGGTCGCTGGCTACACCTTC.

The rearrangement uses TRBV11-2 and TRBJ2-1; 9 bases match TRBD2. Per the germline V gene, CDR1 is SGHAT and CDR2 is FQNNGV. The ends lost 1 base at V and 8 bases at J; junction bases unmatched: 3. This CDR3 region has 14 residues. In DNA, the CDR3 is TGTGCCAGCAGCTTAGTTTCTAGCGGGGATGAGCAGTTCTTC. Translation gives CASSLVSSGDEQFF.

J is TRBJ1-5 and V is TRBV7-9; D not certain. This CDR3 comprises 13 residues. CDR1 and CDR2 (germline): SEHNR, FQNEAQ (reference sequence). V gave up 5 bases and J gave up 7 bases, with 12 bases separating them. The CDR3, as DNA: TGTGCCAGCAGCGATGCCTCCGGACAGCCCCAGCATTTT. It encodes CASSDASGQPQHF.

This clonotype was counted ten times or more. The chain employs TRBV5-1 and TRBJ2-6; 11 bases are shared with TRBD2. The CDR3 contains 20 residues. The trim removed 1 base at V and 1 base at J, leaving 10 bases unmatched. Germline values: CDR1 SGHRS, CDR2 YFSETQ. In DNA form, the CDR3 reads TGCGCCAGCAGCTTGACTAGCGGGAGACCCGGGGGGTCTGGGGCCAACGTCCTGACTTTC. This sequence encodes CASSLTSGRPGGSGANVLTF.